Below are 11 T cell receptor beta chains sequenced from a single sample in a study of long-term antiretroviral therapy in people with HIV. The libraries were made with immunoSEQ v3.0 at survey level. TCRdb keeps only in-frame clones here, not all; method: immunoSEQ multiplex PCR. The sample has fewer than 25,000 clones, roughly 80% seen once. Here the sequenced sample was unsorted PBMCs, taken 5.9 years after starting antiretroviral therapy. These receptors all come from a man aged 30 to 45 with HIV.

This rearrangement joins TRBV9 to TRBJ1-2; the D gene is possibly TRBD1 (6 bases). The CDR3 is 14 residues long. The V and J ends lost 3 bases and 4 bases respectively, with 13 bases between them. Looked up from germline, CDR1 is SGDLS and CDR2 is YYNGEE. The CDR3 DNA sequence: TGTGCCAGCAGCGCCCGACAGGACGCCTATGGCTACACCTTC. The encoded protein is CASSARQDAYGYTF.

V is TRBV5-1 and J is TRBJ1-2; the D gene is possibly TRBD1 (5 bases). V dropped 0 bases and J dropped 6 bases, with 15 bases sitting between them. The length of the CDR3 is 15 residues. Germline V gene lookup returns CDR1 SGHRS and CDR2 YFSETQ. The CDR3 nucleotides read TGCGCCAGCAGCTTGGCAGGGCCCCAAACGGATGGCTACACCTTC. Amino acid sequence: CASSLAGPQTDGYTF.

This clone was seen only once. The V and J genes are TRBV6-1 and TRBJ2-7, with TRBD1 identical over 10 bases. The germline CDR1 and CDR2 sequences are MNHNS and SASEGT. Trimming took 4 bases from V and 1 from J; bases not matched to a gene: 7. This CDR3 comprises 16 residues. This CDR3 is CASSGWGQGNSYEQYF. CDR3 bases: TGTGCCAGCAGTGGGTGGGGACAGGGGAATTCCTACGAGCAGTACTTC.

The rearrangement uses TRBV9 and TRBJ2-7, with a weak D call TRBD1 (6 bases). Trimming left V 0 bases short and J 2 bases short, with 6 bases between. This CDR3 spans 13 amino acids. Germline CDR1 reads SGDLS; CDR2 reads YYNGEE. CDR3 coding DNA: TGTGCCAGCAGCGTAGACAGGGCCTACGAGCAGTACTTC. Translating it yields CASSVDRAYEQYF. Full variable domain (remainder filled in from reference TRBV9 and TRBJ2-7): DSGVTQTPKHLITATGQRVTLRCSPRSGDLSVYWYQQSLDQGLQFLIQYYNGEERAKGNILERFSAQQFPDLHSELNLSSLELGDSALYFCASSVDRAYEQYFGPGTRLTVT.

The CDR3 region has the DNA TGTGCCAGTAGGACCTTAATAGGACAGGGTCCCAATCAGCCCCAGCATTTT. Protein sequence: CASRTLIGQGPNQPQHF. This chain uses TRBV19 with TRBJ1-5; 8 bases map to TRBD1. V shed 6 bases, J shed 3 bases, and the junction held 13 bases outside the gene matches. CDR1 is LNHDA, CDR2 SQIVND, per germline (reference sequence). This CDR3 comprises 17 residues.

The chain combines TRBV7-6 with TRBJ1-1, with D possibly matching TRBD1 (6 bases). The CDR3 extends over 15 amino acids. Germline CDR1 is SGHVS and CDR2 is FNYEAQ. V shed 1 base and J shed 3 bases, with 12 bases lying between them. CDR3 sequence reads: CASSLVQGSDTEAFF. The DNA of the CDR3 is TGTGCCAGCAGCTTAGTACAGGGATCAGACACTGAAGCTTTCTTT.

CDR3 nucleotides: TGCGCCAGCAGCCAAGCGTCGGCGGGGGGATTAGATACGCAGTATTTT. Translating gives CASSQASAGGLDTQYF. The chain uses TRBV4-1 and TRBJ2-3; 8 bases fit TRBD2. The CDR3 spans 16 residues. The V gene end was trimmed by 1 base and the J gene end by 5 bases; junction bases not matched to a gene: 8. Germline-derived CDR1 and CDR2 are MGHRA and YSYEKL.

The rearrangement links TRBV6-5 to TRBJ1-5; 9 positions agree with TRBD1. The CDR3 sequence is 14 residues long. After removal of 4 bases from V and 6 bases from J, the junction contained 4 bases not matched to a gene. The germline V gene encodes CDR1 MNHEY and CDR2 SVGAGI. The CDR3 nucleotides are TGTGCCAGCAGTTTCGGACAGGGGAGTCAGCCCCAGCATTTT. The encoded protein is CASSFGQGSQPQHF.

The chain employs TRBV7-9 and TRBJ2-7; D perhaps matches TRBD1 (6 bases). Trimming shortened V by 5 bases and J by 3 bases, and 11 bases separated the two germline ends. The CDR3 extends over 13 amino acids. Germline V CDR1 and CDR2: SEHNR, FQNEAQ (reference sequence). The CDR3 nucleotides read TGTGCCAGCAGCAACAGGGTTATCTACGAGCAGTACTTC. Translating gives CASSNRVIYEQYF.

The chain links TRBV11-2 to TRBJ2-1; 9 bases fit TRBD2. J lost 5 bases, V lost 10 bases, and 9 bases had no gene match. This CDR3 is 14 amino acids long. Germline CDR1 reads SGHAT; CDR2 reads FQNNGV. CDR3 DNA: TGTGCCACCTCAAGAGCGGGAGGAAACAATGAGCAGTTCTTC. Translation gives CATSRAGGNNEQFF.

This clone has just a few counts. CDR3 in amino acids: CAISEWDSAPYNEQFF. The DNA of the CDR3 is TGTGCCATCAGTGAGTGGGACAGTGCCCCCTACAATGAGCAGTTCTTC. The chain uses TRBV10-3 and TRBJ2-1; TRBD1 agrees at 7 bases. With 1 base clipped from V and 2 bases from J, the junction kept 5 bases outside the gene matches. Germline V lookup: CDR1 ENHRY, CDR2 SYGVKD. The CDR3 totals 16 residues.